The 13 T cell receptor beta chains given below trace back to one sample, sequenced in a study of blood T cell repertoires in COVID-19. This table comes from immunoSEQ multiplex PCR, and its TCRdb copy is limited to in-frame clones, with some not included. In the table there are more than 300,000 clones, roughly 90% of which are singletons. The sample consisted of peripheral blood. All receptors derive from a woman in her 70s with COVID-19, enrolled during active disease.

This chain joins TRBV4-3 and TRBJ1-5; 7 nucleotides match TRBD1. Germline V CDR1 and CDR2: LGHNA, YSLEER. The CDR3 has 15 residues. Unmatched junction bases numbered 6, after V lost 0 bases and J lost 7 bases. The chain's CDR3 is CASSQDLAGGQPQHF. CDR3 sequence (DNA): TGCGCCAGCAGCCAAGATTTGGCAGGGGGGCAGCCCCAGCATTTT.

The chain employs TRBV18 and TRBJ1-1; D is uncertain. CDR3 length: 13 amino acids. The ends were cut back, 3 bases at V and 5 bases at J, with 10 bases in the middle. Per germline, CDR1 KGHSH and CDR2 LQKENI. The CDR3 reads CASSPGSGTEAFF. In DNA, the CDR3 is TGTGCCAGCTCACCGGGCAGTGGAACTGAAGCTTTCTTT.

The V call is TRBV3-1 (or the pseudogene TRBV3-2), the J call TRBJ1-3; the match to TRBD1 covers 8 bases. This CDR3 comprises 15 residues. Germline CDR1 is LGHDT and CDR2 is YNNKEL (reference sequence). The ends lost 5 bases at V and 3 bases at J; junction bases unmatched: 6. This CDR3 is CASSFGTGGGNTIYF. The CDR3 bases are TGTGCCAGCAGCTTCGGGACAGGAGGTGGAAACACCATATATTTT.

This clone was recorded at least ten times. The chain carries TRBV4-1 and TRBJ2-7; D is perhaps TRBD2 (6 bases). The CDR3 runs to 14 residues. Between the trimmed V and J ends, which lost 0 bases and 2 bases, there was a span of 8 bases. Germline values: CDR1 MGHRA, CDR2 YSYEKL. For the CDR3, the DNA is TGCGCCAGCAGCCAAGAGCGGGATCCCTACGAGCAGTACTTC. This gives the protein CASSQERDPYEQYF.

This chain joins TRBV19 and TRBJ1-1, with a weak D call TRBD1 (6 bases). Trimming took 4 bases from V and 10 from J, leaving 19 bases between them. This CDR3 contains 14 residues. From germline, CDR1 is LNHDA and CDR2 SQIVND (reference sequence). CDR3 sequence (DNA): TGTGCCAGTAGTAGCCAGGGGACCCCAAGGGGAGCTTTCTTT. This codes for CASSSQGTPRGAFF.

The chain uses TRBV19 and TRBJ1-4; 10 positions match TRBD1. V gave up 3 bases and J gave up 7 bases; unmatched junction bases: 11. This CDR3 region has 17 residues. CDR1 and CDR2 from the germline V gene are LNHDA and SQIVND (reference sequence). This CDR3 reads CASSIPDRGRKVEKLFF. The CDR3 DNA follows: TGTGCCAGTAGTATCCCGGACAGGGGGAGGAAGGTTGAAAAACTGTTTTTT. Based on the CDR3 plus reference TRBV19 and TRBJ1-4, the full variable domain is DGGITQSPKYLFRKEGQNVTLSCEQNLNHDAMYWYRQDPGQGLRLIYYSQIVNDFQKGDIAEGYSVSREKKESFPLTVTSAQKNPTAFYLCASSIPDRGRKVEKLFFGSGTQLSVL.

This chain links TRBV5-4 with TRBJ2-6; the match to TRBD1 covers 7 bases. Per germline, CDR1 SGHNT and CDR2 YYREEE (reference sequence). Trimming took 9 bases from V and 0 from J; bases not matched to a gene: 9. The CDR3 loop spans 16 amino acids. CDR3: CATTGQLSSGANVLTF. CDR3 DNA sequence: TGTGCCACTACGGGACAGTTAAGCTCTGGGGCCAACGTCCTGACTTTC. Combining the CDR3 with reference TRBV5-4 and TRBJ2-6 gives the whole variable domain ETGVTQSPTHLIKTRGQQVTLRCSSQSGHNTVSWYQQALGQGPQFIFQYYREEENGRGNFPPRFSGLQFPNYSSELNVNALELDDSALYLCATTGQLSSGANVLTFGAGSRLTVL.

J is TRBJ1-5 and V is TRBV28, with TRBD1 matching 7 bases. V was pared by 7 bases and J by 8 bases, with 8 bases of the junction left unmatched. The germline V gene has CDR1 MDHEN and CDR2 SYDVKM. CDR3 length equals 13 residues. CDR3 residues: CASTLGGGEPQHF. In DNA form, the CDR3 reads TGTGCCAGCACCCTCGGAGGGGGCGAGCCCCAGCATTTT. Using reference TRBV28 and TRBJ1-5 for the parts outside the CDR3, the full variable domain is DVKVTQSSRYLVKRTGEKVFLECVQDMDHENMFWYRQDPGLGLRLIYFSYDVKMKEKGDIPEGYSVSREKKERFSLILESASTNQTSMYLCASTLGGGEPQHFGDGTRLSIL.

This chain connects TRBV3-1 (or the pseudogene TRBV3-2) to TRBJ1-2, with 8 bases identical to TRBD1. This CDR3 spans 13 amino acids. In germline, CDR1 is LGHDT, CDR2 YNNKEL (reference sequence). Trimming cost V 5 bases and J 4 bases; bases outside gene matches: 3. The CDR3 here is CASSIGQGYGYTF. CDR3 sequence (DNA): TGTGCCAGCAGCATCGGACAGGGCTATGGCTACACCTTC.

This chain links TRBV11-2 with TRBJ2-5; the D gene is possibly TRBD1 (6 bases). V gave up 1 base and J gave up 5 bases, with 17 bases separating them. The germline V gene has CDR1 SGHAT and CDR2 FQNNGV. This CDR3 spans 16 amino acids. This CDR3 reads CASSLVMVQGRETQYF. Here the CDR3 DNA reads TGTGCCAGCAGCTTAGTAATGGTACAGGGTCGGGAGACCCAGTACTTC.

The rearrangement joins TRBV5-6 to TRBJ1-2; TRBD1 matches at 9 bases. Trimming at V came to 3 bases and at J to 6 bases, leaving 6 bases not matched to a gene. Germline CDR1 is SGHDT and CDR2 is YYEEEE. This CDR3 region has 14 residues. CDR3 amino acids: CASSSGTGYDGYTF. The CDR3 nucleotides read TGTGCCAGCAGCTCCGGGACAGGGTACGATGGCTACACCTTC.

This sequence joins TRBV11-2 and TRBJ2-7; TRBD1 matches at 8 bases. This CDR3 has 15 residues. The V gene's germline CDR1 is SGHAT and CDR2 FQNNGV. Germline trimming cut 5 bases from V and 4 bases from J; bases unmatched to any gene: 10. The CDR3 reads CASSRNTGGSYEQYF. Written as DNA, the CDR3 is TGTGCCAGCAGCCGGAATACAGGGGGATCGTACGAGCAGTACTTC.

As DNA, the CDR3 is TGTGCCAGCAGTTACTCGAGTGGGACAGTGAACACTGAAGCTTTCTTT. Its translation is CASSYSSGTVNTEAFF. The chain carries TRBV6-5 and TRBJ1-1, with 7 bases that match TRBD1. The J segment lost 0 bases and the V segment lost 0 bases, leaving 4 bases of the junction unmatched. CDR1 MNHEY and CDR2 SVGAGI come from the germline V gene. CDR3 length equals 16 residues.